This TCR beta chain was sequenced during a study of blood T cell repertoires in COVID-19. Some clones are missing from TCRdb's copy, which holds only in-frame ones; the method was immunoSEQ multiplex PCR. Found here are 95,000 to 110,000 clones, 90% to 95% of them singletons; the top ten hold under 1.5%. The sequence derives from a woman younger than 45 with acute or convalescent COVID-19. The source material was peripheral blood.

The CDR3 reads CASSSHTGDGYTF. For the CDR3, the DNA is TGTGCCAGCAGCTCCCACACAGGGGATGGCTACACCTTC. The V gene is TRBV13, the J gene TRBJ1-2, with 7 bases that match TRBD1. The junction had 5 bases not matched to a gene; V was cut back by 4 bases and J by 6 bases. Per germline, CDR1 PRHDT and CDR2 FYEKMQ (reference sequence). The CDR3 length is 13 residues.